This is a list of T cell receptor delta chains from one sample in a study of Vδ1+ human thymocytes. TCRdb repeated clone calling on the multiplex PCR reads with CATT. This sample yields roughly 76,000 delta-chain clones, of which around 32% are seen a single time; roughly 0.25% belongs to the top ten. Sequencing was performed on Vdelta1+ gamma-delta thymocytes from the thymus. Receptors originate from a boy under two years old who had congenital heart surgery. Each CDR3 is given with its conserved first and last residue. The D gene is left open where the match is weak. For some rows the clone size is stated as once, few or many, or as a class when expanded; others skip it.

TRDJ1,.,TRDV1,TRDD2,TGTGCTCTTGGGGAACTCGGGGTCATCCTTCCTAGGGATGGGGGCGATACCGATAAACTCATCTTT,CALGELGVILPRDGGDTDKLIF
TRDJ1,.,TRDV1,TRDD3,TGTGCTCTTGGGAACGATTGGGGGATCGCCGATAAACTCATCTTT,CALGNDWGIADKLIF
TRDJ1,.,TRDV1,TRDD3,TGTGCTCTTGGGGAACCTTACGAGCCAACTGGGGTTACCGATAAACTCATCTTT,CALGEPYEPTGVTDKLIF
TRDJ1,few,TRDV2,.,TGTGCCTGTGACGGTGCTGGGGACGGGGCCGATAAACTCATCTTT,CACDGAGDGADKLIF
TRDJ1,.,TRDV1,TRDD3,TGTGCTCTTGGGGAAACTGATCTCCCCGATAACCCGTACTGGGGGATACGGAGGTTAGCCGATAAACTCATCTTT,CALGETDLPDNPYWGIRRLADKLIF
TRDJ2,.,TRDV1,.,TGTGCTCTTGGGGAAAAACCTAGCGGATCGGGTACACAACTCTTCTTT,CALGEKPSGSGTQLFF
TRDJ1,.,TRDV1,.,TGTGCTCTTGGGCCCATTAGAGTTGGGGACCTGTACACCGATAAACTCATCTTT,CALGPIRVGDLYTDKLIF
TRDJ1,.,TRDV1,TRDD3,TGTGCTCTTGGGGGACCTTCGGATTGGGGGATACCACCTTACACCGATAAACTCATCTTT,CALGGPSDWGIPPYTDKLIF
TRDJ1,.,TRDV1,.,TGTGCTCTTGGGGAACCTTGGAGTAACACCGATAAACTCATCTTT,CALGEPWSNTDKLIF
TRDJ1,few,TRDV1,.,TGTGCTCTTGGGGAACGGAAGTTCCATCTAACCGATAAACTCATCTTT,CALGERKFHLTDKLIF
TRDJ1,.,TRDV1,TRDD3,TGTGCTCTTGGGGAACAAGAAACCCCGTTCCTACCGGGGGATACGAGTAATAAACTCATCTTT,CALGEQETPFLPGDTSNKLIF
TRDJ1,.,TRDV1,.,TGTGCTCTTGGGGAACTAGATATTCCCCTACCGGGGGGACCCGATAAACTCATCTTT,CALGELDIPLPGGPDKLIF
TRDJ1,few,TRDV1,TRDD3,TGTGCTCTTGGGACCCTAAACTTGTACTGGGGGATACGGGTCGGCACCGATAAACTCATCTTT,CALGTLNLYWGIRVGTDKLIF
TRDJ1,.,TRDV1,TRDD3,TGTGCTCTTGGGGACGACACCCTCTACTGGGGGATACGGGGACCGTACACCGATAAACTCATCTTT,CALGDDTLYWGIRGPYTDKLIF
TRDJ1,few,TRDV1,TRDD3,TGTGCTCTTGGGGACCCCCCACGATACTGGGGGTTCCCTGACACCGATAAACTCATCTTT,CALGDPPRYWGFPDTDKLIF
TRDJ1,.,TRDV1,.,TGTGCTCTTGGGGAAGGTCAGGGAGGGGGGACCACCGATAAACTCATCTTT,CALGEGQGGGTTDKLIF
TRDJ1,few,TRDV1,.,TGTGCTCTTGGGTTTGGGGGGGACCTTTACACCGATAAACTCATCTTT,CALGFGGDLYTDKLIF
TRDJ1,.,TRDV1,.,TGTGCTCTTGGGCAACGGAACTCCCCCTGGGGATGTCTCACCGATAAACTCATCTTT,CALGQRNSPWGCLTDKLIF
TRDJ1,.,TRDV1,.,TGTGCTCTTGGGGAACTGGGACGGAAACTCATCTTT,CALGELGRKLIF
TRDJ1,.,TRDV1,TRDD2,TGTGCTCTTGGGGGTAGCCCCCTTCCTACCAAGTACTGGGTAAGGAACACCGATAAACTCATCTTT,CALGGSPLPTKYWVRNTDKLIF
TRDJ1,few,TRDV1,.,TGTGCTCTTGGGGACGACCAGGGATTCTCGTACACCGATAAACTCATCTTT,CALGDDQGFSYTDKLIF
TRDJ1,.,TRDV1,.,TGTGCCCTTGGGGAGCACGTTGCGTCCGGGATGGTGTACACCGATAAACTCATCTTT,CALGEHVASGMVYTDKLIF
TRDJ1,.,TRDV1,.,TGTGCTCTTGGGGAAACTTCCACGACGAACTGGTACACCGATAAACTCATCTTT,CALGETSTTNWYTDKLIF
TRDJ1,few,TRDV1,.,TGTGCTCTTGGGGGAACCCAAACACTGGGTCCAACAACATCCGATAAACTCATCTTT,CALGGTQTLGPTTSDKLIF
TRDJ1,.,TRDV3,TRDD3,TGTGCCTTTAATTTCCTCTGGGGGATTACGGCCGATAAACTCATCTTT,CAFNFLWGITADKLIF
TRDJ1,few,TRDV1,.,TGTGCTCTTGGGGATGTCTTCGGGGGAATCTACACCGATAAACTCATCTTT,CALGDVFGGIYTDKLIF
TRDJ1,.,TRDV1,.,TGTGCTCTTGGGGAATTTCAAGGCTGGGCGTACACCGATAAACTCATCTTT,CALGEFQGWAYTDKLIF
TRDJ2,few,TRDV3,.,TGTGCCTTTCAACACTTGACAGCACAACTCTTCTTT,CAFQHLTAQLFF
TRDJ1,.,TRDV1,TRDD3,TGTGCTCTTGGGGAAAGAACTGGGGGAGCTACGCACACCGATAAACTCATCTTT,CALGERTGGATHTDKLIF
TRDJ1,.,TRDV1,TRDD3,TGTGCTCTTGGGGAACTAGAGTTTGGCGTGTGGTCGATTCGGGGGATTCACACCGATAAACTCATCTTT,CALGELEFGVWSIRGIHTDKLIF
TRDJ1,.,TRDV2,TRDD3,TGTGCCTGGCCGGGGGATACCCAATACACCGATAAACTCATCTTT,CAWPGDTQYTDKLIF
TRDJ1,.,TRDV1,.,TGTGCTCTTGGGGAACTGGAATTCGGCTGGGGATTGTACACCGATAAACTCATCTTT,CALGELEFGWGLYTDKLIF
TRDJ1,.,TRDV1,TRDD3,TGTGCTCTTGGGGCTTCTTCTCACTGGGGGATACGCTACACCGATAAACTCATCTTT,CALGASSHWGIRYTDKLIF
TRDJ1,.,TRDV1,TRDD3,TGTGCTCTTGGGGGACACACCCTTCCTAGCGGGGGATACGAAGACCTGTACACCGATAAACTCATCTTT,CALGGHTLPSGGYEDLYTDKLIF
TRDJ1,.,TRDV1,.,TGTGCTCTTGGGGAACGAAGAGAGGGTACCCCCCACACCGATAAACTCATCTTT,CALGERREGTPHTDKLIF
TRDJ1,.,TRDV1,TRDD3,TGTGCTCTTGGCCTCAAAGGGTCGAGGTTCTGGGGGCCACTACGTTACACCGATAAACTCATCTTT,CALGLKGSRFWGPLRYTDKLIF
TRDJ1,.,TRDV1,TRDD3,TGTGCTCTTGGGGCCGAACCGGAAACGACCTCCCGCCTGGGGGATAGGTCGTCCGATAAACTCATCTTT,CALGAEPETTSRLGDRSSDKLIF
TRDJ1,.,TRDV1,.,TGTGCTCTTGGAGAACTGGGCAACTTCCTACGGCTACGCCATCCACTGGGGATACTAGGCGGAGCCACCGATAAACTCATCTTT,CALGELGNFLRLRHPLGILGGATDKLIF
TRDJ1,few,TRDV1,TRDD3,TGTGCTCTTGGGGAACTGTGCCCTACTGGGGGGGACACCGATAAACTCATCTTT,CALGELCPTGGDTDKLIF
TRDJ1,.,TRDV1,TRDD3,TGTGCTCTTGGGGAACTAGCGGTGGGGGATACGGGGGCCGTCACCGATAAACTCATCTTT,CALGELAVGDTGAVTDKLIF
TRDJ1,.,TRDV1,TRDD3,TGTGCTCTTGGGGAAGGAAGGGTCCTGAACTGGGGGATGCACCCGTACACCGATAAACTCATCTTT,CALGEGRVLNWGMHPYTDKLIF
TRDJ1,few,TRDV1,TRDD3,TGTGCTCTTGGGGAACCGGGGAGCCACTGGGGGTACACCGATAAACTCATCTTT,CALGEPGSHWGYTDKLIF
TRDJ1,.,TRDV1,.,TGTGCTCTTGGGGAACTTGTCTCGCCCGTTCCCTTCTTAAGACTCATCTTT,CALGELVSPVPFLRLIF
TRDJ1,few,TRDV1,TRDD3,TGTGCTCTTGGTCGGTGGGGGATACGCGGGGCCGATAAACTCATCTTT,CALGRWGIRGADKLIF
TRDJ1,.,TRDV1,TRDD3,TGTGCTCTTGGGGACGGGCCGGGGTCCTGGGGGATTCTAGGGACCGATAAACTCATCTTT,CALGDGPGSWGILGTDKLIF
TRDJ1,.,TRDV1,TRDD3,TGTGCTCTTGGGGAACTAGGTAGGTTCCGGGGGATACGCGTATCCGGCGCCGATAAACTCATCTTT,CALGELGRFRGIRVSGADKLIF
TRDJ1,.,TRDV1,.,TGTGCTCTTGGCGATACGTCCCCCGGGGGCCCGAGGATCACCGATAAACTCATCTTT,CALGDTSPGGPRITDKLIF
TRDJ1,.,TRDV1,.,TGTGCTCTTGGGGATCCGAAAGGGGGTGAACTCATCTTT,CALGDPKGGELIF